The sequence of this T cell receptor (beta chain) was determined in a study of blood T cell repertoires in COVID-19. Some clones are missing from TCRdb's copy, which holds only in-frame ones; the method was immunoSEQ multiplex PCR. Of some 150,000 clones listed, roughly nine tenths were seen once; the top ten hold approximately 10%. The CDR3 covers 13 residues. V gave up 8 bases and J gave up 7 bases, with 20 bases separating them. The germline V gene has CDR1 GTSNPN and CDR2 SVGIG (reference sequence). Source material: peripheral blood. This receptor was identified in a woman aged 55 to 70 with COVID-19, enrolled during active disease. This rearrangement joins TRBV30 to TRBJ1-1; tentative D call: TRBD1 (6 bases). For the CDR3, the DNA is TGTGCCGGGTTAGGTGGGGGCGCGGTTGAAGCTTTCTTT. Protein sequence: CAGLGGGAVEAFF.